This T cell receptor (beta chain) was obtained from a study of T cell responses to AZD1222 COVID-19 vaccine. Using immunoSEQ multiplex PCR, the repertoire was profiled, and TCRdb retains in-frame clones only, with some absent. The sample yields 150,000 to 200,000 clones, around 90% seen once. The receptor was derived from an adult in good health. The sample in question was peripheral blood, obtained on day 0 of AZD1222 vaccination.

The CDR3 bases are TGTGCCAGCAGCCCGACTAGCGGGATTGCCTACGAGCAGTACTTC. This gives the protein CASSPTSGIAYEQYF. The chain has TRBV3-1 (or the pseudogene TRBV3-2) and TRBJ2-7; 11 bases are shared with TRBD2. This CDR3 has 15 amino acids. Germline-derived CDR1 and CDR2 are LGHDT and YNNKEL (reference sequence). With 4 bases clipped from V and 2 bases from J, the junction kept 4 bases outside the gene matches.